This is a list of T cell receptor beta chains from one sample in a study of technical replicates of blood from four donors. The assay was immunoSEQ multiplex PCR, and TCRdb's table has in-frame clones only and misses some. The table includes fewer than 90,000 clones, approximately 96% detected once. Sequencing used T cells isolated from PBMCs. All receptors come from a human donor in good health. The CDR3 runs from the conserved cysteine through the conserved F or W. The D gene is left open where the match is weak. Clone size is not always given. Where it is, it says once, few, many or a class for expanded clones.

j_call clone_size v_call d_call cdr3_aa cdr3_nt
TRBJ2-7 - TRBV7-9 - CASSLPAWEQYF TGTGCCAGCAGCCTCCCCGCGTGGGAGCAGTACTTC
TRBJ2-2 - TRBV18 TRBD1 CASSIDRGTGELFF TGTGCCAGCTCCATCGACAGGGGGACCGGGGAGCTGTTTTTT
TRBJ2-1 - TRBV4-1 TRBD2 CASSQKTAGVGHNEQFF TGCGCCAGCAGCCAAAAGACAGCGGGGGTGGGCCACAATGAGCAGTTCTTC
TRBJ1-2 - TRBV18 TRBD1 CASSPTGSGSYTF TGTGCCAGCTCACCGACAGGGTCTGGGAGCTACACCTTC
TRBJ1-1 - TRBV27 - CASSTLSLRMNTEAFF TGTGCCAGCAGTACACTAAGCCTGAGAATGAACACTGAAGCTTTCTTT
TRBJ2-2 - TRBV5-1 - CASSLGLSGTGELFF TGCGCCAGCAGCTTGGGTTTGTCGGGCACCGGGGAGCTGTTTTTT
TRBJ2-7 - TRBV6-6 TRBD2 CASSYSPLAVSYEQYF TGTGCCAGCAGTTACTCTCCCCTAGCGGTCTCCTACGAGCAGTACTTC
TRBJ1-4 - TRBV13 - CASSSFTATNEKLFF TGTGCCAGCAGCTCCTTCACAGCAACTAATGAAAAACTGTTTTTT
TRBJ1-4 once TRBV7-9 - CASTRADEKLFF TGTGCCAGCACCAGGGCCGATGAAAAACTGTTTTTT
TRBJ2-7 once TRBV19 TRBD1 CASTLTGGADEQYF TGTGCCAGTACCCTGACAGGGGGAGCTGACGAGCAGTACTTC
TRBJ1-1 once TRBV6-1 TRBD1 CATDTGTGYSEAFF TGTGCCACCGATACCGGGACAGGGTATAGTGAAGCTTTCTTT
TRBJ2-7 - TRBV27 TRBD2 CASSLSLADTYEQYF TGTGCCAGCAGTTTATCCCTAGCGGATACCTACGAGCAGTACTTC
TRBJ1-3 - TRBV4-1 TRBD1 CASSHPGGSGNTIYF TGCGCCAGCAGCCACCCAGGGGGCTCCGGAAACACCATATATTTT
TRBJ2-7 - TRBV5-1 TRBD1 CASSLAGQGYEQYF TGCGCCAGCAGCTTGGCGGGACAGGGCTACGAGCAGTACTTC
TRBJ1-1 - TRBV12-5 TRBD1 CASGLLHGQGNTEAFF TGTGCTAGTGGTCTACTGCATGGACAGGGAAACACTGAAGCTTTCTTT
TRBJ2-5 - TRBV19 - CASSIDSQETQYF TGTGCCAGTAGTATAGACAGCCAAGAGACCCAGTACTTC
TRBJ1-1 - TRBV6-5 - CASSYRSGTEAFF TGTGCCAGCAGTTACCGGTCGGGGACTGAAGCTTTCTTT
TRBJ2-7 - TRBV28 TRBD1 CASSLGAGQGNEQYF TGTGCCAGCAGTTTAGGGGCCGGACAGGGGAACGAGCAGTACTTC
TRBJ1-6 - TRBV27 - CASSPPGYNSPLHF TGTGCCAGCAGCCCGCCAGGGTATAATTCACCCCTCCACTTT
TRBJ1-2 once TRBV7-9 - CASSTGTGILYGYTF TGTGCCAGCAGCACAGGAACAGGGATTTTATATGGCTACACCTTC
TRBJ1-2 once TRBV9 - CASSVGGESYGYTF TGTGCCAGCAGCGTTGGAGGGGAGAGCTATGGCTACACCTTC
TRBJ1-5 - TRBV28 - CASSFRRIRVSQPQHF TGTGCCAGCAGTTTTCGCCGGATCAGGGTGAGTCAGCCCCAGCATTTT
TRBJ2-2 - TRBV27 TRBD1 CASSPGQGVIGELFF TGTGCCAGCAGTCCGGGACAGGGGGTGATCGGGGAGCTGTTTTTT
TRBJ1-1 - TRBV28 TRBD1 CAGRAGGSAEAFF TGTGCCGGTCGGGCAGGGGGATCTGCTGAAGCTTTCTTT
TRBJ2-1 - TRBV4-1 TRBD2 CASSPGRFSGIGNEQFF TGCGCCAGCAGCCCGGGACGGTTTAGCGGGATAGGCAATGAGCAGTTCTTC
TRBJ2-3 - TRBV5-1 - CASSLIPEADTQYF TGCGCCAGCAGCTTGATCCCGGAGGCAGATACGCAGTATTTT
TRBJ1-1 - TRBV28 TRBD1 CASGTGSLNTEAFF TGTGCCAGTGGGACAGGAAGTTTGAACACTGAAGCTTTCTTT
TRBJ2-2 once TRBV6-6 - CASSQLQTAGELFF TGTGCCAGCAGCCAACTGCAGACAGCCGGGGAGCTGTTTTTT
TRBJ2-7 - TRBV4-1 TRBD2 CASSQVRPSGRFYEQYF TGCGCCAGCAGCCAAGTGCGTCCGAGCGGGAGGTTCTACGAGCAGTACTTC
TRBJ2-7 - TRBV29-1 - CSVKAASGAQYF TGCAGCGTTAAAGCAGCCTCGGGAGCGCAGTACTTC
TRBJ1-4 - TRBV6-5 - CASRSGDLSIEKLFF TGTGCCAGCAGATCAGGGGATTTATCGATTGAAAAACTGTTTTTT
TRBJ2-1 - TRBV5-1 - CASSTGGGINEQFF TGCGCCAGCAGCACCGGAGGTGGTATCAATGAGCAGTTCTTC
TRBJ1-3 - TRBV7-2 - CASSSQQVPAGNTIYF TGTGCCAGCAGCTCACAACAGGTGCCAGCCGGAAACACCATATATTTT
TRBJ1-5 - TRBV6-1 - CASSLQGSNQPQHF TGTGCCAGCAGTTTACAGGGTTCGAATCAGCCCCAGCATTTT
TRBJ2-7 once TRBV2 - CASSPPARGSTYEQYF TGTGCCAGCAGTCCTCCGGCGCGGGGTTCCACCTACGAGCAGTACTTC
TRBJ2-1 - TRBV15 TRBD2 CATSRDTEREDYNEQFF TGTGCCACCAGCAGAGATACGGAGCGGGAGGACTACAATGAGCAGTTCTTC
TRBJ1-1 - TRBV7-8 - CASSLDRDTEAFF TGTGCCAGCAGCTTAGACAGGGACACTGAAGCTTTCTTT
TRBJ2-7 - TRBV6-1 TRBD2 CAIESWGGGEQYF TGTGCCATCGAAAGCTGGGGGGGAGGGGAGCAGTACTTC
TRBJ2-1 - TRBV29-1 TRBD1 CSVEGGTGANNEQFF TGCAGCGTTGAAGGTGGGACAGGGGCAAACAATGAGCAGTTCTTC
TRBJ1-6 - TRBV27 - CASRPSRGGSSYNSPLHF TGTGCCAGCAGACCAAGTAGGGGCGGGAGCTCCTATAATTCACCCCTCCACTTT
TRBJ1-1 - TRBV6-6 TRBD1 CASSLQGEGTEAFF TGTGCCAGCAGTCTACAGGGGGAAGGCACTGAAGCTTTCTTT
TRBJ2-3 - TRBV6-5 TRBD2 CASSYRTSGRSDTQYF TGTGCCAGCAGTTACCGGACTAGCGGGAGGTCAGATACGCAGTATTTT
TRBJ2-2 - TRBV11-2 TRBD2 CASSLGSSGPGELFF TGTGCCAGCAGCTTAGGGTCTAGCGGGCCTGGGGAGCTGTTTTTT
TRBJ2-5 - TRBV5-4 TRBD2 CASSRGGAYQETQYF TGTGCCAGCAGCCGCGGGGGGGCGTACCAAGAGACCCAGTACTTC
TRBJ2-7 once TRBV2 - CASRTGYEQYF TGTGCCAGCAGGACAGGTTACGAGCAGTACTTC
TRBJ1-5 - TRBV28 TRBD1 CASSFPTGGAEPQHF TGTGCCAGCAGTTTCCCGACAGGGGGCGCAGAGCCCCAGCATTTT
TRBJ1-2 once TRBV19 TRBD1 CASRTGTGNYGYTF TGTGCCAGTAGAACCGGGACAGGGAATTACGGCTACACCTTC
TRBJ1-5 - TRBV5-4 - CASSFSGSNQPQHF TGTGCCAGCAGCTTTTCAGGGAGCAATCAGCCCCAGCATTTT
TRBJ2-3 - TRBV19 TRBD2 CASSIEVKRGGKYTQYF TGTGCCAGTAGTATTGAGGTGAAGCGGGGGGGCAAGTATACGCAGTATTTT